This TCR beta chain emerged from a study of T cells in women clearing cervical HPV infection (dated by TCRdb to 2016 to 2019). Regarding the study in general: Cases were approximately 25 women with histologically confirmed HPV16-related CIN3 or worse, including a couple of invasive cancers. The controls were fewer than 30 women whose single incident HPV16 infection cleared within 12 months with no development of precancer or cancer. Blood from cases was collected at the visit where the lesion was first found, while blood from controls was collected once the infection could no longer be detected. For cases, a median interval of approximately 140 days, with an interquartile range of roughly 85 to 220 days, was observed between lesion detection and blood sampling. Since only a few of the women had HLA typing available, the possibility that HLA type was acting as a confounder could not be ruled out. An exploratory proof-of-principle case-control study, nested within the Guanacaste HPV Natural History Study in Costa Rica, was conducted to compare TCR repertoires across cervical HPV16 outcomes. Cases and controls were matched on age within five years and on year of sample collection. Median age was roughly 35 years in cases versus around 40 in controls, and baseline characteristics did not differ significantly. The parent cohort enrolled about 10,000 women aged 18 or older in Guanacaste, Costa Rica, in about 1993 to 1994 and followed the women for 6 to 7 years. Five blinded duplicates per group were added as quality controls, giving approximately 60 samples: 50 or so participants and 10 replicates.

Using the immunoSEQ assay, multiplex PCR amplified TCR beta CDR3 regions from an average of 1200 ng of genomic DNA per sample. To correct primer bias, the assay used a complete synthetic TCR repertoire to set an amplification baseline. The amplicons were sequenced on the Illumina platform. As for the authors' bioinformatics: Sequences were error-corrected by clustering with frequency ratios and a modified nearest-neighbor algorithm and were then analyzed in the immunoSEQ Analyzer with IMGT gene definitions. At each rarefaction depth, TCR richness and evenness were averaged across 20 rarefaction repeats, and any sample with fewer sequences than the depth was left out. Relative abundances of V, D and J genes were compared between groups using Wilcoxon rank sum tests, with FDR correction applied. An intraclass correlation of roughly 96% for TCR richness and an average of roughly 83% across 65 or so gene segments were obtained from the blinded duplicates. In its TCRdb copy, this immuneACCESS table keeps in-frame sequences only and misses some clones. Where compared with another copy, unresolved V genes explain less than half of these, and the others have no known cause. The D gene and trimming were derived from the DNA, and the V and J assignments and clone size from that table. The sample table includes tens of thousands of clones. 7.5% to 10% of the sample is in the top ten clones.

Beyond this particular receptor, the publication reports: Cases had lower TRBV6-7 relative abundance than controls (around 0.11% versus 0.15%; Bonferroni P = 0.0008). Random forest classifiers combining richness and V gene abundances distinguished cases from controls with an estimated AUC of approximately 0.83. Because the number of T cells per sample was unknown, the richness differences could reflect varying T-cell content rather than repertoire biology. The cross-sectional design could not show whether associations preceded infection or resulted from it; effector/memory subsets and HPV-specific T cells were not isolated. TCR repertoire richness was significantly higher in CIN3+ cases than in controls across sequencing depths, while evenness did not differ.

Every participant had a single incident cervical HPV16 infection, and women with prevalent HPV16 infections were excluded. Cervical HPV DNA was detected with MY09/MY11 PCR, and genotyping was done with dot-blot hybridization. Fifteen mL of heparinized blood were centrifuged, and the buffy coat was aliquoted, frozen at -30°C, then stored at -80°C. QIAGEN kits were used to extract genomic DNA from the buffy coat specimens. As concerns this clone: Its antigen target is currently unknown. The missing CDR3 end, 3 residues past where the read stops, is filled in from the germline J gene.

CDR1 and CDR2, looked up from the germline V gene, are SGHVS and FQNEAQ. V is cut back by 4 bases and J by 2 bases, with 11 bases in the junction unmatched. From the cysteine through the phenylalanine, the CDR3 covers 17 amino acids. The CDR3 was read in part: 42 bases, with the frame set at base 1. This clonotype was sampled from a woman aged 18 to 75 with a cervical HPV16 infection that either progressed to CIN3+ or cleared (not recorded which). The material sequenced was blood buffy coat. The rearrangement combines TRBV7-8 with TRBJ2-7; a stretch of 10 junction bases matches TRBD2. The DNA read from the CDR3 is TGTGCCAGCAGCTCGGTACGAGCGGGAGGGCCGACCTACGAG. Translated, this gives CASSSVRAGGPTYE. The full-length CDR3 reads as CASSSVRAGGPTYEQYF.